This entry is about one T cell receptor beta chain. V trimming: 3 bases; J trimming: 5 bases; junction bases outside the gene matches: 6. Germline-derived CDR1 and CDR2 are MNHEY and SMNVEV (reference sequence). This CDR3 is built from 14 residues. Original analysis: Amplification from reference gene primers served as the basis for estimated nucleated cell counts. Data came from immunoSEQ multiplex PCR; TCRdb stores just in-frame clones and leaves some out. V and J calls and clone size are copied from that table; D and trimming were computed from the DNA. The data hold under 550,000 clones, with about 87% observed a single time. This entry belongs to a study of blood T cell repertoires in COVID-19. The wider study: Samples of COVID-19 (acute and convalescent) were obtained from the United States, Italy and Spain. PBMCs, B-cell-depleted T cells, or T cells provided the cDNA or gDNA that made up the material.

This rearrangement joins TRBV27 to TRBJ2-7; 8 nucleotides line up with TRBD2. The sequenced sample was peripheral blood. This TCR came from a man in his late teens or twenties with COVID-19, enrolled during active disease. The CDR3 sequence: CASSFTRTSNEQYF. Here the CDR3 DNA reads TGTGCCAGCAGTTTTACTCGGACTAGCAACGAGCAGTACTTC.